The next 5 T cell receptor beta chains were all read from a single sample in a study of identifying expanded T cells in peripheral blood. Data came from immunoSEQ multiplex PCR; TCRdb stores just in-frame clones and leaves some out. This sample has tens of thousands of clones; 88% occur once, and the top ten carry roughly 4%. The sequenced sample consisted of blood. Receptor source: a person aged 18 to 69 in good health.

The CDR3 spells CASSSGTGQSNEQFF. Here the CDR3 DNA reads TGCGCCAGCAGTTCCGGGACAGGACAATCTAATGAGCAGTTCTTC. The J gene is TRBJ2-1, the V gene TRBV10-1, with 8 bases aligning to TRBD1. The CDR3 is 15 residues long. The germline V gene encodes CDR1 WNHNN and CDR2 SYGVQD (reference sequence). V was pared by 5 bases and J by 7 bases, with 10 bases of the junction left unmatched.

V and J are TRBV28 and TRBJ2-1; D gene unclear. CDR1 is MDHEN and CDR2 is SYDVKM in the germline V gene. Trimming stripped 1 base from V and 0 bases from J, with 10 bases between. The CDR3 has 16 residues. The CDR3 spells CASSLFPQSSYNEQFF. The CDR3 DNA is TGTGCCAGCAGTTTATTCCCCCAGAGCTCCTACAATGAGCAGTTCTTC.

CDR3 DNA: TGTGCCAGCGCGAGGGGGAACACTGAAGCTTTCTTT. It yields the protein CASARGNTEAFF. The chain links TRBV7-8 to TRBJ1-1; tentatively, D is TRBD1 (5 bases). CDR1 is SGHVS, CDR2 FQNEAQ, per germline. This CDR3 comprises 12 residues. V gave up 8 bases and J gave up 1 base, with 8 bases separating them. Full variable domain (rest looked up from reference TRBV7-8 and TRBJ1-1): GAGVSQSPRYKVAKRGQDVALRCDPISGHVSLFWYQQALGQGPEFLTYFQNEAQLDKSGLPSDRFFAERPEGSVSTLKIQRTQQEDSAVYLCASARGNTEAFFGQGTRLTVV.

The chain couples TRBV7-7 to TRBJ1-1; D gene ambiguous. Germline assignment: CDR1 SSHAT and CDR2 FNYEAQ (reference sequence). The CDR3 loop spans 13 amino acids. Deletions cut 4 bases from V and 1 base from J, with 7 bases between. This CDR3 reads CASSYKPNTEAFF. Written as DNA, the CDR3 is TGTGCCAGCAGCTACAAACCGAACACTGAAGCTTTCTTT.

The chain couples TRBV28 to TRBJ2-4; perhaps TRBD1 as D (6 bases). Trimming cost V 1 base and J 2 bases, with 21 bases left between them. Germline lookup yields CDR1 MDHEN and CDR2 SYDVKM. CDR3 size: 19 residues. The CDR3, as DNA: TGTGCCAGCAGTTTATTGGGGCAGGGGAAACAGGGTTCCAAAAACATTCAGTACTTC. As protein: CASSLLGQGKQGSKNIQYF.